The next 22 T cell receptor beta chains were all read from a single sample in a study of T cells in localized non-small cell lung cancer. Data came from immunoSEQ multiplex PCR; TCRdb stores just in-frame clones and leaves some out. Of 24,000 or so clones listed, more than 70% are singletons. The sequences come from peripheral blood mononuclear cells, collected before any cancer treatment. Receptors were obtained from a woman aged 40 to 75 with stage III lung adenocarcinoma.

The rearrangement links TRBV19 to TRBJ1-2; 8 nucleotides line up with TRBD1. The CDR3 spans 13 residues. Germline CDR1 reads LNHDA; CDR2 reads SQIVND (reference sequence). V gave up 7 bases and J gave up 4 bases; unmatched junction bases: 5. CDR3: CASTVTGAYGYTF. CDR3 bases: TGTGCCAGTACCGTGACAGGGGCCTATGGCTACACCTTC.

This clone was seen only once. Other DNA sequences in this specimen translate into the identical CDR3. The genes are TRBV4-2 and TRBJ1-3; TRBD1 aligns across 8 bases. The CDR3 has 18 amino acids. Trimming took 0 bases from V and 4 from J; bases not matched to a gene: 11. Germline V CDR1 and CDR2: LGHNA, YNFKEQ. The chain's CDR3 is CASSQDHARGRTGNTIYF. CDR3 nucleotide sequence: TGTGCCAGCAGCCAAGATCACGCCAGGGGGCGGACCGGAAACACCATATATTTT.

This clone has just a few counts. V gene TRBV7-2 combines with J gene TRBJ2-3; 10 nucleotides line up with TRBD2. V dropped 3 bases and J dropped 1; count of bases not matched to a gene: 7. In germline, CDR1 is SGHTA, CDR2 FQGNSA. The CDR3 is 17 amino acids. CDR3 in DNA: TGTGCCAGCAGCTTTTCTAGCGGGAGTGAGGGCACAGATACGCAGTATTTT. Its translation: CASSFSSGSEGTDTQYF.

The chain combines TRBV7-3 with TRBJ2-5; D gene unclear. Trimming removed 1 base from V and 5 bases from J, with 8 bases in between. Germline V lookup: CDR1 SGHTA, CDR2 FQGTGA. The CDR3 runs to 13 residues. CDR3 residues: CASSLIDGETQYF. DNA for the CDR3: TGTGCCAGCAGCTTAATAGATGGGGAGACCCAGTACTTC. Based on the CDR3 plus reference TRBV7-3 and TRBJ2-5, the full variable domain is GAGVSQTPSNKVTEKGKYVELRCDPISGHTALYWYRQSLGQGPEFLIYFQGTGAADDSGLPNDRFFAVRPEGSVSTLKIQRTERGDSAVYLCASSLIDGETQYFGPGTRLLVL.

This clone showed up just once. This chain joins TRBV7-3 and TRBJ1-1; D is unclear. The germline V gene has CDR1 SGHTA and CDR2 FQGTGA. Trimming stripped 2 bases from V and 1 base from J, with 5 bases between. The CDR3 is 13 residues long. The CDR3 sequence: CASSLAGNTEAFF. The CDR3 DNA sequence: TGTGCCAGCAGCTTAGCGGGGAACACTGAAGCTTTCTTT.

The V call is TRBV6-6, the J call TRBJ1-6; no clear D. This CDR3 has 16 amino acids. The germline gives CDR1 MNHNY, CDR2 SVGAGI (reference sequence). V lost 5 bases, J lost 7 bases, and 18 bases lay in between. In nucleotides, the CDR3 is TGTGCCAGCAGTCTTTCCTCCGCTGGATTAAATTCACCCCTCCACTTT. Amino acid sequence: CASSLSSAGLNSPLHF.

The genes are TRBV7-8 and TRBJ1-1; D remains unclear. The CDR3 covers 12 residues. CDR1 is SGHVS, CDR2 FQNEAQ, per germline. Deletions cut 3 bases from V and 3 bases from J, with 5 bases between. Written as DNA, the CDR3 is TGTGCCAGCAGCTTTTCTTACACTGAAGCTTTCTTT. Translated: CASSFSYTEAFF.

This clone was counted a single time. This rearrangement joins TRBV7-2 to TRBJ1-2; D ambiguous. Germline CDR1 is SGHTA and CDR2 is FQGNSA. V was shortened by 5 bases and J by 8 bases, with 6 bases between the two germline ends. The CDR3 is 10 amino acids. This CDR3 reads CASSPRGYTF. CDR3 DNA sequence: TGTGCCAGCAGCCCGAGGGGCTACACCTTC.

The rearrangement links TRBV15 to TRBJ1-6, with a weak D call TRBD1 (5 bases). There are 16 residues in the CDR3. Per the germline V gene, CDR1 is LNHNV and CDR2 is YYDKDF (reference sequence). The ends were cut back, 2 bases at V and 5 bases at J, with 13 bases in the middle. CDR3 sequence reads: CATSRNPGGNNSPLHF. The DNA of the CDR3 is TGTGCCACCAGCAGAAACCCGGGGGGGAATAATTCACCCCTCCACTTT.

CDR3 amino acids: CASSEGTSGREIPEQFF. CDR3 bases: TGTGCCAGCAGCGAAGGGACTAGCGGGAGGGAGATCCCTGAGCAGTTCTTC. The V and J genes are TRBV6-4 and TRBJ2-1; 16 positions match TRBD2. The CDR3 spans 17 residues. From germline, CDR1 is MRHNA and CDR2 SNTAGT. The junction had 11 bases not matched to a gene; V was cut back by 6 bases and J by 9 bases.

The CDR3 sequence: CASGFWRGGFNPFTDTQYF. CDR3 bases: TGTGCTAGTGGTTTCTGGCGGGGGGGCTTTAACCCATTCACAGATACGCAGTATTTT. The J gene is TRBJ2-3, the V gene TRBV12-5; 9 bases map to TRBD2. V was pared by 3 bases and J by 2 bases, with 15 bases of the junction left unmatched. The germline V gene encodes CDR1 LGHNT and CDR2 FRNRAP. The CDR3 consists of 19 residues.

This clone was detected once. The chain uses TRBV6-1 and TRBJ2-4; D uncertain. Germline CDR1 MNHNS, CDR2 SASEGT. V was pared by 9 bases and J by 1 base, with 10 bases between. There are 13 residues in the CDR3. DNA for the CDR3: TGTGCCAGTAATGGCTTGGCCAAAAACATTCAGTACTTC. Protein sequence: CASNGLAKNIQYF.

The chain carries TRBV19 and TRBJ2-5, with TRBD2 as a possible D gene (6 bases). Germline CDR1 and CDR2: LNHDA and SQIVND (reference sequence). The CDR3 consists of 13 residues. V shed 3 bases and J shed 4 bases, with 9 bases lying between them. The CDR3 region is CASSMGLLETQYF. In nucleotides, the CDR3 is TGTGCCAGTAGTATGGGACTTTTAGAGACCCAGTACTTC. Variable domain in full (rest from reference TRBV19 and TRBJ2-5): DGGITQSPKYLFRKEGQNVTLSCEQNLNHDAMYWYRQDPGQGLRLIYYSQIVNDFQKGDIAEGYSVSREKKESFPLTVTSAQKNPTAFYLCASSMGLLETQYFGPGTRLLVL.

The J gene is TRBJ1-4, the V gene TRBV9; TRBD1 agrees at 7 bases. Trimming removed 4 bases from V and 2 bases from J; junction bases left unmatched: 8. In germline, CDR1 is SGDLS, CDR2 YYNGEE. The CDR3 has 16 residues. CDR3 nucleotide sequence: TGTGCCAGCAGCACGGGACAGAGTACTACTAATGAAAAACTGTTTTTT. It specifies CASSTGQSTTNEKLFF.

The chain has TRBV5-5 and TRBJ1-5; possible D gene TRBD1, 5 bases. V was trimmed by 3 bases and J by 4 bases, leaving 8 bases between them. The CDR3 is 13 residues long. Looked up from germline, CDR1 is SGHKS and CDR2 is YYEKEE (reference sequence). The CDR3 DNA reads TGTGCCAGCAGCTGGGGGTTTAATCAGCCCCAGCATTTT. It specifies CASSWGFNQPQHF.

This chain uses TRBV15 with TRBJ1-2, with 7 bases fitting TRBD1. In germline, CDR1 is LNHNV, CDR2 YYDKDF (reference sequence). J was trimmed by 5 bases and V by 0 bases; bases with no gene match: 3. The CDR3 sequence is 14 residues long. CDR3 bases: TGTGCCACCAGCAGAGAAGGGACAGTATATGGCTACACCTTC. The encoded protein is CATSREGTVYGYTF.

The CDR3 DNA is TGTGCCAGCAGCTTGTTAGCGGGGGGGCCCTACTTC. It is translated as CASSLLAGGPYF. The chain employs TRBV5-6 and TRBJ2-7; TRBD2 aligns across 11 bases. The CDR3 is made up of 12 amino acids. In germline, CDR1 is SGHDT, CDR2 YYEEEE. V lost 1 base to trimming and J lost 13 bases; unmatched junction nucleotides: 4. Drawing the rest from reference TRBV5-6 and TRBJ2-7, the complete variable domain is DAGVTQSPTHLIKTRGQQVTLRCSPKSGHDTVSWYQQALGQGPQFIFQYYEEEERQRGNFPDRFSGHQFPNYSSELNVNALLLGDSALYLCASSLLAGGPYFGPGTRLTVT.

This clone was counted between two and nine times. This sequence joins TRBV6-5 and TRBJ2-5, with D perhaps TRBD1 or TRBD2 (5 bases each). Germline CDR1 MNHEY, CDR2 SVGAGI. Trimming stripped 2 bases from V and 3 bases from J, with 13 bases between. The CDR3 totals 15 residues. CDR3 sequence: CASSYGRGVEETQYF. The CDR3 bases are TGTGCCAGCAGTTACGGGAGAGGGGTCGAAGAGACCCAGTACTTC.

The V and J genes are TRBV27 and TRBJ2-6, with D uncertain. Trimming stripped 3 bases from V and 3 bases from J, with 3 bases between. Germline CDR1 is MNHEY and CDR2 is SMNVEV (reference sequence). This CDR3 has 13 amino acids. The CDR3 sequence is CASSFVGANVLTF. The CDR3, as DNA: TGTGCCAGCAGTTTCGTTGGGGCCAACGTCCTGACTTTC. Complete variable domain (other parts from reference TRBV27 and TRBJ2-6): EAQVTQNPRYLITVTGKKLTVTCSQNMNHEYMSWYRQDPGLGLRQIYYSMNVEVTDKGDVPEGYKVSRKEKRNFPLILESPSPNQTSLYFCASSFVGANVLTFGAGSRLTVL.

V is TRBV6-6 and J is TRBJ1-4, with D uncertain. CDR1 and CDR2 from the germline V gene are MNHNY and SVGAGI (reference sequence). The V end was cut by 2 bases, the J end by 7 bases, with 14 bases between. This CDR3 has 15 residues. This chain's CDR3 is CASSYGSAAFEKLFF. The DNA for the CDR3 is TGTGCCAGCAGTTACGGGTCAGCGGCCTTTGAAAAACTGTTTTTT.

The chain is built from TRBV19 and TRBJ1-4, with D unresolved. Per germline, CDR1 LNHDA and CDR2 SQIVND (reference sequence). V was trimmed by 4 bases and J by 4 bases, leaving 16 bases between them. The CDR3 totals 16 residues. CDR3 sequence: CASSTKGRANNEKLFF. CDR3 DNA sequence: TGTGCCAGTAGTACTAAAGGACGGGCGAATAATGAAAAACTGTTTTTT.

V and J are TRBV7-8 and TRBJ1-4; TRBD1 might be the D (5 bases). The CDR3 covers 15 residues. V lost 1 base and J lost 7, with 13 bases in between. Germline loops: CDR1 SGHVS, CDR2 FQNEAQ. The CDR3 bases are TGTGCCAGCAGCTTAGACCTACGGGGCGGTGAAAAACTGTTTTTT. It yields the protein CASSLDLRGGEKLFF. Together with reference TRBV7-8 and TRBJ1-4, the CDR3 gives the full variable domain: GAGVSQSPRYKVAKRGQDVALRCDPISGHVSLFWYQQALGQGPEFLTYFQNEAQLDKSGLPSDRFFAERPEGSVSTLKIQRTQQEDSAVYLCASSLDLRGGEKLFFGSGTQLSVL.